These 28 T cell receptor beta chains originate from one sample sequenced in a study of tumor-infiltrating lymphocytes in primary liver carcinoma. cDNA specific to TCR beta was made from roughly 500 ng of total RNA, with a constant-region primer employed for priming. Generation of the TCR beta libraries relied on three nested multiplex PCR rounds using slightly modified ARM-PCR. Rounds one and two of PCR, each of 10 cycles, were primed with TRBV1-TRBV30 forward primers and a C-beta reverse primer. TCRdb reanalysed the multiplex PCR reads using MiXCR and keeps one entry per CDR3 protein. Here the sample spans 20,000 to 25,000 distinct CDR3 sequences, about 74% being singletons. The source material, about 18-31 mg of unsorted bulk tissue, was used to co-extract RNA and DNA. The sequencing input was liver tumor tissue from sampling region 5. Indicated subset: tumor region T5, tumor centre. Receptors were obtained from a woman under 40 with primary liver carcinoma and hepatitis B virus infection.

About this clonotype itself: The conserved phenylalanine or tryptophan normally closing the CDR3 is absent here, so this likely arose from a read error. The limits of the CDR3 on the DNA are not certain, so only TCRdb's listed CDR3 is given. This chain joins TRBV11-3 and TRBJ2-7. The germline gives CDR1 SGHNT, CDR2 YENEEA. The CDR3 extends over 15 residues, inclusive of both ends. The CDR3 loop reads CASSLRPGEAYEQHL.

The genes are TRBV11-3 and TRBJ2-1; TRBD2 agrees at 12 bases. Germline V gives CDR1 SGHNT, CDR2 YENEEA. The CDR3 has 15 amino acids. After removal of 5 bases from V and 12 bases from J, the junction contained 11 bases not matched to a gene. This CDR3 is CASSRLAGEGYVQFF. The CDR3 region has the DNA TGTGCCAGCAGCCGACTAGCGGGGGAGGGATATGTGCAGTTCTTC. The variable domain in full, completed from reference TRBV11-3 and TRBJ2-1, reads EAGVVQSPRYKIIEKKQPVAFWCNPISGHNTLYWYLQNLGQGPELLIRYENEEAVDDSQLPKDRFSAERLKGVDSTLKIQPAELGDSAVYLCASSRLAGEGYVQFFGPGTRLTVL.

The V gene is TRBV15, the J gene TRBJ1-6; D is undetermined. This CDR3 region has 14 residues. The germline V gene has CDR1 LNHNV and CDR2 YYDKDF (reference sequence). V lost 1 base and J 2 bases, leaving 3 bases between the germline ends. CDR3: CATSRVTYNSPLHF. The CDR3 nucleotides are TGTGCCACCAGCAGAGTCACCTATAATTCACCCCTCCACTTT.

CDR3 DNA: TGTGCCAGCAGCTCGGTGCGGGGAAACCGATCACAGCCCCAGCATTTT. It yields the protein CASSSVRGNRSQPQHF. This chain uses TRBV6-5 with TRBJ1-5; unclear D gene. The CDR3 runs to 16 residues. Germline assignment: CDR1 MNHEY and CDR2 SVGAGI. Between the trimmed V and J ends, which lost 6 bases and 7 bases, there was a span of 22 bases.

As regards this clonotype: An end of the junction differs from the germline gene, which may be a read error. The genes are TRBV11-3 and TRBJ2-5; a possible D gene is TRBD2 (6 bases). This CDR3 comprises 18 residues. Looked up from germline, CDR1 is SGHNT and CDR2 is YENEEA. The CDR3 DNA reads TGTGCCAGCAACCCGGGGGATTCTAGCCAGGCTGTGCAAGAGATCCAGTACTTC. Its translation is CASNPGDSSQAVQEIQYF.

The V and J genes are TRBV28 and TRBJ2-1; 9 nucleotides agree with TRBD1. Germline values: CDR1 MDHEN, CDR2 SYDVKM. The V gene end was trimmed by 5 bases and the J gene end by 10 bases; junction bases not matched to a gene: 18. The CDR3 runs to 17 residues. The CDR3 nucleotides are TGTGCCAGCAGTCCAGAACAGGGGACAGGGAGAGTCAAAGAGCAGTTCTTC. This translates into CASSPEQGTGRVKEQFF.

For this clonotype: A read error is likely, as this CDR3 ends without the conserved phenylalanine or tryptophan. This chain connects TRBV13 to TRBJ1-1; D perhaps matches TRBD1 (5 bases). Germline-derived CDR1 and CDR2 are PRHDT and FYEKMQ (reference sequence). The CDR3 runs to 14 residues. Between the trimmed V and J ends, which lost 6 bases and 2 bases, there was a span of 13 bases. CDR3 amino acids: CASRAGGANTEAFI. CDR3 sequence (DNA): TGTGCCAGCAGGGCGGGGGGTGCAAACACTGAAGCTTTCATT.

Notes on this clonotype: At one end, the junction sequence differs from germline, possibly due to a read error. CDR3 DNA sequence: TGTGCCAGTTGCTTAACTGACACTGCCTACGAGCAGAACTTC. This gives the protein CASCLTDTAYEQNF. The rearrangement uses TRBV11-2 and TRBJ2-7; no reliable D call. Germline V gene data show CDR1 as SGHAT and CDR2 as FQNNGV. The CDR3 contains 14 residues.

With respect to this clonotype: This likely comes from a read error, as the CDR3 has no conserved phenylalanine or tryptophan at its end. This sequence joins TRBV11-2 and TRBJ2-7, with D maybe TRBD2 (5 bases). The CDR3 covers 15 residues. Germline assignment: CDR1 SGHAT and CDR2 FQNNGV. The CDR3 here is CVSSLETRDLHGQYI. For the CDR3, the DNA is TGTGTCAGCAGCTTAGAAACGAGGGATCTACACGGGCAGTACATC.

In regard to this clonotype: One end of the junction does not line up with germline, which may come from a read error. This chain links TRBV11-2 with TRBJ2-3; D unclear. The CDR3 covers 13 residues. The germline CDR1 and CDR2 sequences are SGHAT and FQNNGV. The CDR3 nucleotides read TGCGCCAGCAGTTTAGTGAACTCCAATACGCAGTATTTT. Its protein is CASSLVNSNTQYF.

By share, this clonotype ranks as medium-sized. This sequence joins TRBV12-3 or TRBV12-4 and TRBJ1-3; 12 bases agree with TRBD1. Trimming removed 6 bases from V and 2 bases from J; junction bases left unmatched: 2. The CDR3 is 15 amino acids. This CDR3 reads CASSGTGGPGNTIYF. CDR3 DNA: TGTGCCAGCAGCGGGACAGGGGGCCCTGGAAACACCATATATTTT.

As concerns this clonotype: The conserved closing phenylalanine or tryptophan is absent in this CDR3, likely reflecting a read error. The gene calls are TRBV28 and TRBJ1-2; D gene uncertain. CDR3 length: 12 amino acids. V dropped 2 bases and J dropped 6 bases, with 7 bases sitting between them. Germline V CDR1 and CDR2: MDHEN, SYDVKM. The CDR3, as DNA: TGTGCCAGCAGTTTACTTCCCAATGGCTACACCCTC. This sequence encodes CASSLLPNGYTL.

The genes are TRBV4-3 and TRBJ2-3; 12 nucleotides match TRBD2. CDR1 is LGHNA, CDR2 YSLEER, per germline. The V segment lost 3 bases and the J segment 5 bases; nucleotides outside the gene matches: 15. This CDR3 has 19 amino acids. The CDR3, as DNA: TGCGCCAGCAGCCATGATCCGCCTCGGACTAGCGGGAACATAGATACGCAGTATTTT. As protein: CASSHDPPRTSGNIDTQYF.

A remark on this clonotype: This may be a read error, as it is one base from a much larger clone. The chain has TRBV6-6 and TRBJ2-1; D is uncertain. This CDR3 comprises 15 residues. Germline V gene data show CDR1 as MNHNY and CDR2 as SVGAGI (reference sequence). V was pared by 6 bases and J by 0 bases, with 12 bases between. The CDR3 loop reads CASSSLKGSYNEQFF. For the CDR3, the DNA is TGTGCCAGCAGCTCCTTGAAAGGCTCCTACAATGAGCAGTTCTTC.

This clonotype was counted between two and nine times. The CDR3 does not close with the conserved phenylalanine or tryptophan, likely indicating a read error. In nucleotides, the CDR3 is TGTGCCAGCAGCCTGTCAGGGACTAACGGACTTGAGCAGTTCTTA. It translates to CASSLSGTNGLEQFL. This rearrangement joins TRBV12-3 or TRBV12-4 to TRBJ2-1, with 7 bases matching TRBD2. This CDR3 contains 15 residues. The J segment lost 9 bases and the V segment lost 6 bases, leaving 14 bases of the junction unmatched.

The J gene is TRBJ2-5, the V gene TRBV6-2 or TRBV6-3; D uncertain. From germline, CDR1 is MNHEY and CDR2 SVGEGT. The CDR3 sequence is 13 residues long. V was pared by 11 bases and J by 9 bases, with 22 bases between. This CDR3 is CACSYSTHLAQYF. The CDR3 DNA reads TGTGCCTGTAGTTACTCGACTCATCTGGCCCAGTACTTC.

About this clonotype itself: The CDR3 does not end in the conserved phenylalanine or tryptophan, so this is likely a read error. The chain recombines TRBV6-5 with TRBJ2-7, with TRBD1 as a possible D gene (6 bases). CDR3 length equals 15 residues. Germline CDR1 is MNHEY and CDR2 is SVGAGI. In DNA form, the CDR3 reads TGTGCAAGCAGTTACAAGGACAGCAGCTCATACGAGCAGTACCTC. It codes for CASSYKDSSSYEQYL.

This clonotype turned up a few times. At one end the junction does not follow the germline gene, possibly because of a read error. The chain joins TRBV4-3 to TRBJ2-7; 7 nucleotides match TRBD2. This CDR3 region has 18 residues. Germline V gene lookup returns CDR1 LGHNA and CDR2 YSLEER. CDR3 bases: TGTGCCAGCAGTCAAGCTGCGACGGGGGGTCACATTAGCTACGAGCAGTACTTC. Encoded protein: CASSQAATGGHISYEQYF.

About this clonotype itself: One end of the junction does not line up with germline, which may come from a read error. The chain has TRBV5-4 and TRBJ2-3; tentative D call: TRBD1 (6 bases). CDR1 SGHNT and CDR2 YYREEE come from the germline V gene (reference sequence). This CDR3 contains 16 residues. The CDR3 bases are TGTGCCGGCAGCTTGGGGCAGGGCAGGGGCGCAAATACGCAGTATTTT. Protein sequence: CAGSLGQGRGANTQYF.

Remarks on this clonotype: Germline is not matched at one junction end, which may reflect a read error. The gene calls are TRBV5-6 and TRBJ2-2, with D uncertain. CDR3 length equals 15 residues. Germline values: CDR1 SGHDT, CDR2 YYEEEE. The CDR3 sequence: CASSLAPRVNGELFF. The CDR3 DNA reads TGCGCCAGCAGCCTGGCGCCCAGAGTCAACGGGGAGCTGTTTTTT.

For this clonotype: One end of the junction is discordant with germline, which a read error may explain. V usage is TRBV11-1 and J usage is TRBJ2-2; 7 nucleotides match TRBD2. Germline loops: CDR1 SGHAT, CDR2 FQDESV (reference sequence). The CDR3 runs 16 residues. The CDR3 is CASSRVMAGVSGGLFF. Written as DNA, the CDR3 is TGTGCCAGTAGCAGGGTCATGGCGGGAGTGTCCGGGGGGCTGTTTTTT.

On this clonotype: One junction end does not reproduce the germline sequence, and a read error may be involved. This chain links TRBV6-5 with TRBJ2-1, with D tentatively TRBD2 (6 bases). The germline V gene has CDR1 MNHEY and CDR2 SVGAGI. The CDR3 sequence is 14 residues long. In nucleotides, the CDR3 is TGTGCCACCCCGGAGGGTTGGGTCTCCAATGAGCAGCTCTTC. This encodes CATPEGWVSNEQLF.

As to this clonotype: The junction departs from germline at one end; a sequencing error may be responsible. The chain has TRBV11-2 and TRBJ2-1; D might be TRBD2 (6 bases). The CDR3 spans 15 residues. Germline V CDR1 and CDR2: SGHAT, FQNNGV. The CDR3 is CASSLEGGSIGEQFF. CDR3 sequence (DNA): TGTGCCAGTAGCTTAGAGGGAGGAAGTATCGGTGAGCAGTTCTTC. The full variable domain, with the rest looked up from reference TRBV11-2 and TRBJ2-1, is EAGVAQSPRYKIIEKRQSVAFWCNPISGHATLYWYQQILGQGPKLLIQFQNNGVVDDSQLPKDRFSAERLKGVDSTLKIQPAKLEDSAVYLCASSLEGGSIGEQFFGPGTRLTVL.

As concerns this clonotype: The CDR3 does not close with the conserved phenylalanine or tryptophan, likely indicating a read error. The chain employs TRBV6-5 and TRBJ2-6, with 8 bases lining up with TRBD1. Germline values: CDR1 MNHEY, CDR2 SVGAGI. The CDR3 totals 18 residues. For the CDR3, the DNA is TGTGCCAGCAGTCTTTGGACAGGGATGAAAGCTGGGGCCAACGCCCTGACTTTA. As protein: CASSLWTGMKAGANALTL.

The chain uses TRBV6-2 or TRBV6-3 and TRBJ2-2; TRBD1 aligns across 7 bases. The CDR3 totals 15 residues. With 10 bases clipped from V and 2 bases from J, the junction kept 10 bases outside the gene matches. CDR1 is MNHEY and CDR2 is SVGEGT in the germline V gene. The CDR3 nucleotides read TGTGCCACGTCGGCGACAGGGAGAAACACCGGGGAGCTGTTTTTT. It codes for CATSATGRNTGELFF.

A remark on this clonotype: At one boundary the junction diverges from the germline segment, which might be a read error. V is TRBV10-3 and J is TRBJ2-1; D not resolved. The CDR3 is 14 residues long. Germline CDR1 and CDR2: ENHRY and SYGVKD. CDR3 bases: TGTGCCATTAGTCCCACGGCGACCCGTGATGAGCAGATCTTC. Encoded protein: CAISPTATRDEQIF.

V and J are TRBV28 and TRBJ2-7; either TRBD1 or TRBD2 may fit D (5 bases each). V was trimmed by 7 bases and J by 0 bases, leaving 22 bases between them. Germline CDR1 reads MDHEN; CDR2 reads SYDVKM. The CDR3 extends over 17 amino acids. The CDR3 is CASNLDPGQSSSYEQYF. The CDR3 bases are TGTGCCAGCAATCTTGACCCGGGGCAGTCGAGCTCCTACGAGCAGTACTTC.

The chain links TRBV30 to TRBJ1-1; D is undetermined. CDR3 size: 13 residues. Germline loops: CDR1 GTSNPN, CDR2 SVGIG (reference sequence). The ends were cut back, 6 bases at V and 6 bases at J, with 17 bases in the middle. The CDR3 spells CACNTQGCPEAFF. The CDR3 nucleotides are TGTGCCTGTAACACCCAAGGGTGCCCTGAAGCTTTCTTT. The full variable domain, its missing parts supplied by reference TRBV30 and TRBJ1-1, is SQTIHQWPATLVQPVGSPLSLECTVEGTSNPNLYWYRQAAGRGLQLLFYSVGIGQISSEVPQNLSASRPQDRQFILSSKKLLLSDSGFYLCACNTQGCPEAFFGQGTRLTVV.